Listed below are T cell receptor beta chains from one sample, sequenced in a study of T cell clones after liver transplantation. Method: immunoSEQ multiplex PCR; TCRdb's copy keeps in-frame clones and lacks some. Of tens of thousands of clones in the sample, 75% to 90% were seen once. The specimen comprised CD4+ T cells from blood, sampled 12 months after liver transplant. Receptor source: a human patient who received a liver transplant. T cells may partly derive from the graft donor. CDR3s leave out the opening cysteine and the closing phenylalanine or tryptophan. Clone size, where shown, is once, few, many, or a class for clones that have expanded.

TRBV6-1 few ASTGLGGYGYT
TRBV5-1 - ASSEQETQY
TRBV28 - ASIDSGTGLYEQY
TRBV6-1 - ASSDEAGIEETQY
TRBV5-5 - ASSLWGAPYNEQF
TRBV7-9 - ASSPRDTTGANVLT
TRBV4-3 - ASSLRSSGRKDTQY
TRBV7-9 - ASSLLGGGNTEAF
TRBV29-1 few SVGQGYYGYT
TRBV11-3 - ASSLGQGGNYEQY
TRBV5-1 - ASALGGTTDTQY
TRBV6-6 - ASSSGISKNTGELF
TRBV4-2 - ASSQLDVYGYT
TRBV14 - ASSQVGLAGGREQF
TRBV6-6 - ASSRTGTSDLPEQY
TRBV20-1 - SASGARGPF